Sequencing of this TCR beta chain was carried out in a study of OX40 agonist ivuxolimab in advanced cancers. In the study overall: The costimulatory receptor OX40 (CD134) was targeted by ivuxolimab, a fully human IgG2 agonistic monoclonal antibody. Intravenous ivuxolimab was administered to patients every 2 weeks at six dose levels: 0.01, 0.1, 0.3, 1.5, 3 and 10 mg/kg. Of the approximately 50 dose-escalation patients, hepatocellular carcinoma was present in about 20, melanoma in about 15, renal cell carcinoma in 9 and head and neck cancer in 9. In the dose-escalation cohort, about four fifths of patients were male, and the mean age was 60 years with a range of about 20 to 80. Patients were allowed to have had prior anti-PD-1, anti-PD-L1 or anti-CTLA-4 therapy, and 40% of the dose-escalation patients had previously received checkpoint inhibitors. Partial responses occurred in three dose-escalation patients, of whom one had hepatocellular carcinoma and two had cutaneous melanoma. Peripheral TCRbeta sequencing aimed to test whether ivuxolimab altered TCR sequence diversity and caused clonal T-cell expansion. The paper reports the monotherapy dose-escalation portion (N of about 50 patients) of the phase I ivuxolimab trial.

CDR3 length: 16 amino acids, cysteine to phenylalanine. The entry retains the CDR3 DNA only, 48 bases that are in frame from base 1. V lost 0 bases and J lost 2 bases; the stretch between them is 11 bases long. CDR1 and CDR2, per the germline V gene, are SGDLS and YYNGEE. To sequence the TCRbeta CDR3 region, genomic DNA was isolated from the sorted cells. TCRbeta CDR3 regions were sequenced using the immunoSEQ Assay. TCRdb stores this immuneACCESS table with in-frame sequences only. Part of the clones is absent; in the studies checked, under half of the shortfall reflects unresolved V genes, and no reason is known for the rest. Within this sample are 76,000 or so clones, with roughly 86% of them counted one time only. The top ten clonotypes cover around 0.79% of the sample. Patients with a history of autoimmune disease or receiving systemic immunosuppression were excluded from the trial. Peripheral blood for TCR sequencing was drawn from every dose cohort at baseline, at cycle 4 day 1 and at cycle 7 day 1. Samples were obtained from an open-label, multicenter, first-in-human phase I dose-escalation trial of ivuxolimab. Adults with locally advanced or metastatic melanoma, renal cell carcinoma, hepatocellular carcinoma or head and neck squamous cell carcinoma were enrolled in the trial. CD4+ and CD8+ T cells were sorted separately from peripheral blood before TCR sequencing.

Overall study results and their limits: After ivuxolimab, more expanded clones were found on average in CD8+ T cells than in CD4+ T cells. Antigen specificity was not determined for the clonally expanded peripheral T cells. Partial responders in the 0.1-3.0 mg/kg groups had among the lowest normalized peripheral clonal expansion, especially among CD8+ T cells. Clonal expansion of both CD4+ and CD8+ blood T cells was observed from baseline to week 6 at doses 0.1 to 3.0 mg/kg. Low levels of normalized T-cell clonal expansion were also seen in some nonresponding patients.

With regard to this clone: Its antigen remains unidentified. Base qualities are not recorded, but no much larger clone differs from it by a single base.

The clonotype originates from an adult with an advanced solid tumor such as melanoma, head and neck, liver or kidney cancer. The V and J segments used are TRBV9 and TRBJ2-2, with the D gene not clear enough to name. Sequenced here: CD4+ or CD8+ T cells sorted from blood, sampled in a trial of the OX40 agonist ivuxolimab. Here the CDR3 is given as CASSVGARINTGELFF. The bases are TGTGCCAGCAGCGTAGGGGCTAGAATAAACACCGGGGAGCTGTTTTTT.